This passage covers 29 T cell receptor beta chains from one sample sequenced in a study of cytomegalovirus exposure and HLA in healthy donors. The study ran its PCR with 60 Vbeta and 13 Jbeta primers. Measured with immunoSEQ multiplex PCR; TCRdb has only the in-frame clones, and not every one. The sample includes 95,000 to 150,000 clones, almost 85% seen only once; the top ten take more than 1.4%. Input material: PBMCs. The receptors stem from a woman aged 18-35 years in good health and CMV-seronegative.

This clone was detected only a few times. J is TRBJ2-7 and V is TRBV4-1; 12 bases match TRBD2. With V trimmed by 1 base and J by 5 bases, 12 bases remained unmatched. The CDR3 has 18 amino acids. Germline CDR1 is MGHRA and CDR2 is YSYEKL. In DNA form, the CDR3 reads TGCGCCAGCAGCCAAGGCCTGACTAGCGGGAGCGCGCAGAACGAGCAGTACTTC. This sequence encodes CASSQGLTSGSAQNEQYF.

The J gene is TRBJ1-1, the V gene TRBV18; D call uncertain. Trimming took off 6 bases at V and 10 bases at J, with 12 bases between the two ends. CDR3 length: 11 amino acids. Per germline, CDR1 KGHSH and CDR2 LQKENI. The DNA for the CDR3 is TGTGCCAGCTCTCCCCAAGAGGCAGCTTTCTTT. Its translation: CASSPQEAAFF.

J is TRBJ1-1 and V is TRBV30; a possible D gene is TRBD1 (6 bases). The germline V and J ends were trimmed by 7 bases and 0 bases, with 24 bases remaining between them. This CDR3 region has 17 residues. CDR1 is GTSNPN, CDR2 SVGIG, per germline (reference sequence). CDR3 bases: TGTGCCTCGATGGTAACCCGTTGGACAGAAATGAACACTGAAGCTTTCTTT. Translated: CASMVTRWTEMNTEAFF. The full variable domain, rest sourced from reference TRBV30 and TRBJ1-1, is SQTIHQWPATLVQPVGSPLSLECTVEGTSNPNLYWYRQAAGRGLQLLFYSVGIGQISSEVPQNLSASRPQDRQFILSSKKLLLSDSGFYLCASMVTRWTEMNTEAFFGQGTRLTVV.

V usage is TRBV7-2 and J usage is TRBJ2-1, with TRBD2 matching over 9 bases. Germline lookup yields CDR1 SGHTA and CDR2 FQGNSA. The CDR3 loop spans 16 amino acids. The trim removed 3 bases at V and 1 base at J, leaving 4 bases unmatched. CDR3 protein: CASSFRSGSSYNEQFF. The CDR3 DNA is TGTGCCAGCAGCTTCCGTAGCGGGAGTTCCTACAATGAGCAGTTCTTC.

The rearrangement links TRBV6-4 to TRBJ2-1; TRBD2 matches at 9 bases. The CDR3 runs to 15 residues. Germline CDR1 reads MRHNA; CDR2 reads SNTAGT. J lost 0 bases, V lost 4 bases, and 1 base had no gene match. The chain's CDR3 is CASSAGLASYNEQFF. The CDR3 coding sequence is TGTGCCAGCAGTGCGGGACTAGCCTCCTACAATGAGCAGTTCTTC.

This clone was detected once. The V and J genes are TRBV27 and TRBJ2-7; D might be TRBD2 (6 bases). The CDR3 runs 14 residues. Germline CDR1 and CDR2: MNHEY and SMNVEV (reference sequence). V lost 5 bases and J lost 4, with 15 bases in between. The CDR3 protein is CASSGTGVGYEQYF. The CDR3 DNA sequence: TGTGCCAGCAGTGGGACGGGGGTAGGGTACGAGCAGTACTTC.

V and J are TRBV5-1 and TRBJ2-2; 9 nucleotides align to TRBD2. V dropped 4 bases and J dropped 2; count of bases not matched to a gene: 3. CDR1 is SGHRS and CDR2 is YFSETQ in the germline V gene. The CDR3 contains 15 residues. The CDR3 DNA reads TGCGCCAGCAGCGTGACTAGCGGCAACACCGGGGAGCTGTTTTTT. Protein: CASSVTSGNTGELFF.

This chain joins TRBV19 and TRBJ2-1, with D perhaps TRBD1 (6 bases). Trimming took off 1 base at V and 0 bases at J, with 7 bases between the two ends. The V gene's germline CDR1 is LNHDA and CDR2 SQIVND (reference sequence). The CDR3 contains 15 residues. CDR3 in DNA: TGTGCCAGTAGTATAGGAGGGGGCTCCTACAATGAGCAGTTCTTC. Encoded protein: CASSIGGGSYNEQFF.

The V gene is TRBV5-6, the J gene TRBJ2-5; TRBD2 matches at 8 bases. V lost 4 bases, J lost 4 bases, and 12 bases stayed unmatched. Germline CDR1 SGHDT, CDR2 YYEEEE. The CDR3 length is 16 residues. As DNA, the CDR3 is TGTGCCAGCAGCCATCCCTCGGGGGGGACTCGAGAGACCCAGTACTTC. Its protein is CASSHPSGGTRETQYF.

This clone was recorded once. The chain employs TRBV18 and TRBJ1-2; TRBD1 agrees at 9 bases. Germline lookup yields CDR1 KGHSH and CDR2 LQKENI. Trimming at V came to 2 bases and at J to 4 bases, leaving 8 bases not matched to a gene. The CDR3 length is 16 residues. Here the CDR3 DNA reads TGTGCCAGCTCACCAACGGGACAGGGCGGTACCTATGGCTACACCTTC. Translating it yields CASSPTGQGGTYGYTF.

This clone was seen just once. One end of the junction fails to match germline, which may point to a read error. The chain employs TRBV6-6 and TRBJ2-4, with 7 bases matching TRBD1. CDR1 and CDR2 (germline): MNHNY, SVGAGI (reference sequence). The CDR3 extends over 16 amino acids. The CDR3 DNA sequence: TGTGCCAGCAGTTACTCGAACCGGGACAGAAAAAACAGTCAGTACTTC. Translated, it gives CASSYSNRDRKNSQYF.

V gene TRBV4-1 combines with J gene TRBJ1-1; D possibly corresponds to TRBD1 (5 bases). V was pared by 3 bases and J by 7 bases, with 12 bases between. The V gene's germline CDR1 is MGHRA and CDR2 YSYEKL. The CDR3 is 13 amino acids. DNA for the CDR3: TGCGCCAGCAGCCATGATCGGGGGGGTGAAGCTTTCTTT. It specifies CASSHDRGGEAFF.

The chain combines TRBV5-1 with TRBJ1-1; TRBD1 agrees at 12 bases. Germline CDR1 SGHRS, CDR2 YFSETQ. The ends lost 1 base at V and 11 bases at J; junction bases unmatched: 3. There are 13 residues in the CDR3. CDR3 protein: CASSLRDRGRAFF. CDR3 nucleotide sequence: TGCGCCAGCAGCTTGAGGGACAGGGGGCGTGCTTTCTTT. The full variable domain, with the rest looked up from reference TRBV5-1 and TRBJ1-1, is KAGVTQTPRYLIKTRGQQVTLSCSPISGHRSVSWYQQTPGQGLQFLFEYFSETQRNKGNFPGRFSGRQFSNSRSEMNVSTLELGDSALYLCASSLRDRGRAFFGQGTRLTVV.

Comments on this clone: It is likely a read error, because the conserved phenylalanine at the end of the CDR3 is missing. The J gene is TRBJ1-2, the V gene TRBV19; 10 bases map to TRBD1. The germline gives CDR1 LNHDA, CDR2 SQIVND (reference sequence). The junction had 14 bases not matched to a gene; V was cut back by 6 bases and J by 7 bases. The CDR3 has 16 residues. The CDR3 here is CASSFFPGTGVSGYTS. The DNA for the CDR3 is TGTGCCAGTAGCTTTTTCCCCGGGACAGGGGTCTCTGGCTACACCTCC.

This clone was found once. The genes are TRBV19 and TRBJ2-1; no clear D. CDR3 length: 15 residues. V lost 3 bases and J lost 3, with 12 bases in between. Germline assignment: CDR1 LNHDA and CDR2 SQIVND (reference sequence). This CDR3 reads CASSIQTSNYNEQFF. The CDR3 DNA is TGTGCCAGTAGTATCCAGACAAGTAACTACAATGAGCAGTTCTTC.

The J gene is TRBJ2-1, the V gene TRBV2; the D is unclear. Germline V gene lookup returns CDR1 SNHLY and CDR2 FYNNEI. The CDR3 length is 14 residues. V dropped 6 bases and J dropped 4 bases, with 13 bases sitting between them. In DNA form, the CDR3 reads TGTGCCAGCAGCCTTCTCCGGAGTTACAATGAGCAGTTCTTC. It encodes CASSLLRSYNEQFF.

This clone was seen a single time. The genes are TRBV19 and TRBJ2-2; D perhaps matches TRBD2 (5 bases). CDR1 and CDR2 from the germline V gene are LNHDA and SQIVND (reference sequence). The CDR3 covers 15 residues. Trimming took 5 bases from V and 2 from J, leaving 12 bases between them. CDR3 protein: CASSSGLDNTGELFF. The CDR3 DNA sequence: TGTGCCAGTAGTTCCGGACTGGATAACACCGGGGAGCTGTTTTTT.

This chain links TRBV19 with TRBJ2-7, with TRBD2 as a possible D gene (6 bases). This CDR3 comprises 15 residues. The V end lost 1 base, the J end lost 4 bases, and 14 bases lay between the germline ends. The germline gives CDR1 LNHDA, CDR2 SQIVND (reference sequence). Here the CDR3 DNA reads TGTGCCAGTAGTATAGTGGCGGGACGAAGGTACGAGCAGTACTTC. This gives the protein CASSIVAGRRYEQYF.

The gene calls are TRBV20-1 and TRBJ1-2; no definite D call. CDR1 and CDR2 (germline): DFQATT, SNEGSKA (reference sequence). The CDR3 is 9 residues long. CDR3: CRPAGLYTF. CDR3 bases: TGCAGGCCGGCTGGACTCTACACCTTC.

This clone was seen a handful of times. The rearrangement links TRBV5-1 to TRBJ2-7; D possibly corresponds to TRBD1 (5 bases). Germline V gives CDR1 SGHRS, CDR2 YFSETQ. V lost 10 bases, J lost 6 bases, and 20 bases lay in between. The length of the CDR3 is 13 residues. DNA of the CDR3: TGCGCCCCTAGGGGCGCTAGGTTGACCGAGCAGTACTTC. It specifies CAPRGARLTEQYF.

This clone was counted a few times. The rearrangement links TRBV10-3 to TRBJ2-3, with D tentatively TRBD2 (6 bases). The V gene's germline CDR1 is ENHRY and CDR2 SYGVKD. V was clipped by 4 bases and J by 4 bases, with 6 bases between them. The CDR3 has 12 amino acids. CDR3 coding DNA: TGTGCCATCAGTGGGGGGGCAGATACGCAGTATTTT. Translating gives CAISGGADTQYF.

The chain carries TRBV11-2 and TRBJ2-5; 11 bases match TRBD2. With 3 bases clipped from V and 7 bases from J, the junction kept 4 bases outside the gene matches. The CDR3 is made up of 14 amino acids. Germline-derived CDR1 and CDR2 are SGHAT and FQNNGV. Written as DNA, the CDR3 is TGTGCCAGCAGCTTGGGACTAGCGGCTGGGACCCAGTACTTC. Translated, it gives CASSLGLAAGTQYF.

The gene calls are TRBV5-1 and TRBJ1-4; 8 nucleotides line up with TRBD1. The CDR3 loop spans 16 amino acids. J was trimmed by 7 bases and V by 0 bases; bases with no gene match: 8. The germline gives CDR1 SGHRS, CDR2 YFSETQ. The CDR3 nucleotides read TGCGCCAGCAGCTTGGGGGGACAGGTTGATCTTGAAAAACTGTTTTTT. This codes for CASSLGGQVDLEKLFF.

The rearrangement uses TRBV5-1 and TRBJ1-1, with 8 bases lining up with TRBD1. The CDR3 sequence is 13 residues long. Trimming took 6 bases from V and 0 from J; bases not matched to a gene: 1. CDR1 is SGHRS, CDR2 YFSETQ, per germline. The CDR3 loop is CASKTGVNTEAFF. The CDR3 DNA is TGCGCCAGCAAGACAGGGGTGAACACTGAAGCTTTCTTT. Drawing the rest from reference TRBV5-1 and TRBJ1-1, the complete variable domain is KAGVTQTPRYLIKTRGQQVTLSCSPISGHRSVSWYQQTPGQGLQFLFEYFSETQRNKGNFPGRFSGRQFSNSRSEMNVSTLELGDSALYLCASKTGVNTEAFFGQGTRLTVV.

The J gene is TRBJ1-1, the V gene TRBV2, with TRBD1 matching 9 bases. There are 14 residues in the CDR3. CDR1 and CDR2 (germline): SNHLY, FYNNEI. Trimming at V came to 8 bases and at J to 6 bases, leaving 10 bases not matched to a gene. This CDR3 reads CASGGTGRMPEAFF. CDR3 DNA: TGTGCCAGCGGGGGGACAGGGAGGATGCCTGAAGCTTTCTTT.

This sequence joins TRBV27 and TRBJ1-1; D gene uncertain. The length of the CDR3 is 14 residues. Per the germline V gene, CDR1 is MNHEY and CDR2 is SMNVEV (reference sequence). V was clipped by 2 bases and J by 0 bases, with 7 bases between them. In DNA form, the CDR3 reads TGTGCCAGCAGTTTACGAGCGTTGAACACTGAAGCTTTCTTT. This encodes CASSLRALNTEAFF.

The CDR3 here is CASSQDVGTTSSTDTQYF. The CDR3 DNA reads as TGCGCCAGCAGCCAAGACGTGGGGACTACCTCTAGCACAGATACGCAGTATTTT. The chain links TRBV4-1 to TRBJ2-3; 7 positions match TRBD2. The CDR3 has 18 residues. Germline assignment: CDR1 MGHRA and CDR2 YSYEKL. Trimming took 0 bases from V and 0 from J; bases not matched to a gene: 9.

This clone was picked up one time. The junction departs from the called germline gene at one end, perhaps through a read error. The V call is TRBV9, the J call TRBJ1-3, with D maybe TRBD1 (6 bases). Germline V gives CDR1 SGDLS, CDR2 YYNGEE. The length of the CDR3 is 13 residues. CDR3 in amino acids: CASSRDIGTTIYF. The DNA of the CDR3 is TGTGCCAGCAGCAGGGACATCGGAACCACCATATATTTT. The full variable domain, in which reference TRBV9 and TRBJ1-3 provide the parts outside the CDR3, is DSGVTQTPKHLITATGQRVTLRCSPRSGDLSVYWYQQSLDQGLQFLIQYYNGEERAKGNILERFSAQQFPDLHSELNLSSLELGDSALYFCASSRDIGTTIYFGEGSWLTVV.

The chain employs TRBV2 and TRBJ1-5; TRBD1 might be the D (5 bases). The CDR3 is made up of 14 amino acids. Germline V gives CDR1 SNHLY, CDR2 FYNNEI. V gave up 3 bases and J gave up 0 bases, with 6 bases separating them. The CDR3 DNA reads TGTGCCAGCAGTGAGACAGCTAGCAATCAGCCCCAGCATTTT. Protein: CASSETASNQPQHF.